This T cell receptor (beta chain) was recovered during a study of long-term antiretroviral therapy in people with HIV. General observations from the study: Someone took the blood between about 2004 and 2017, maybe while older ART regimens were in use.

As regards this clone: Its antigen remains unidentified.

Runs used v3.0 of the immunoSEQ assay and were done at survey level. TCRdb's table, derived via immunoSEQ multiplex PCR, lists solely in-frame clones and lacks some. The table records around 35,000 clones, approximately 97% of them present only once. The CDR3 has 17 residues. V lost 1 base and J lost 3; bases outside the gene matches: 8. Germline assignment: CDR1 SGDLS and CDR2 YYNGEE. V and J are TRBV9 and TRBJ2-3; 10 bases fit TRBD1. The source is a man aged 25-40 years with HIV. This material consisted of unsorted PBMCs, taken 6.9 years after starting antiretroviral therapy. CDR3 bases: TGTGCCAGCAGCGTACCCGCCGACAGGGGGCGGACAGATACGCAGTATTTT. This gives the protein CASSVPADRGRTDTQYF.